This T cell receptor beta chain was documented in a study of T cell responses to AZD1222 COVID-19 vaccine. Sequencing was performed with immunoSEQ multiplex PCR; in TCRdb, only in-frame clones are kept and a portion is missing. Here the sample spans about 150,000 clones, around 90% being singletons. V was shortened by 4 bases and J by 5 bases, with 5 bases between the two germline ends. Per the germline V gene, CDR1 is LNHDA and CDR2 is SQIVND (reference sequence). This CDR3 is built from 12 residues. This chain connects TRBV19 to TRBJ2-2; D not resolved. Sample: peripheral blood, taken 28 days after the second dose of the MenACWY control vaccine. This clonotype originated in an adult who received the MenACWY meningococcal vaccine as a control. CDR3: CASSSGTGELFF. Written as DNA, the CDR3 is TGTGCCAGTAGTAGCGGAACCGGGGAGCTGTTTTTT. The full variable domain, rest sourced from reference TRBV19 and TRBJ2-2, is DGGITQSPKYLFRKEGQNVTLSCEQNLNHDAMYWYRQDPGQGLRLIYYSQIVNDFQKGDIAEGYSVSREKKESFPLTVTSAQKNPTAFYLCASSSGTGELFFGEGSRLTVL.